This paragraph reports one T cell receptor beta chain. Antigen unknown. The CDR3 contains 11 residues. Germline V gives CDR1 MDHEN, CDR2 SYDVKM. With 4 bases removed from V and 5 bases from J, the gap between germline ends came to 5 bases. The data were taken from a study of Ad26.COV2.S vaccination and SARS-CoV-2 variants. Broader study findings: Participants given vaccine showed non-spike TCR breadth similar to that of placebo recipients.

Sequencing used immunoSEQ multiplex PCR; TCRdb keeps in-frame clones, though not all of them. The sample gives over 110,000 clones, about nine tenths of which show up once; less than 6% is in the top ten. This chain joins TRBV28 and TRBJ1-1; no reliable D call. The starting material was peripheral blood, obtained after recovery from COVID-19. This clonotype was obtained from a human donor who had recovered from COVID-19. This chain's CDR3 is CASSWETEAFF. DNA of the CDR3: TGTGCCAGCAGTTGGGAGACTGAAGCTTTCTTT.